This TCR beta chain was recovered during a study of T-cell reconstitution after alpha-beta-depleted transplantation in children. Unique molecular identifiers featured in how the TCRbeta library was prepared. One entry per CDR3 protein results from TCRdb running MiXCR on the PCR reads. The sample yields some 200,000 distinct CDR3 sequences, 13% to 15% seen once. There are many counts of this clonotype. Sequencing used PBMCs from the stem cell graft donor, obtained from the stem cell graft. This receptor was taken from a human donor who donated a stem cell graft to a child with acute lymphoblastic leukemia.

CDR3: CASSEGHQETQYF. In nucleotides, the CDR3 is TGTGCCAGCAGTGAAGGGCATCAAGAGACCCAGTACTTC. The chain links TRBV6-1 to TRBJ2-5; D is uncertain. Trimming took 1 base from V and 2 from J, leaving 5 bases between them. The CDR3 consists of 13 residues. Germline CDR1 reads MNHNS; CDR2 reads SASEGT.